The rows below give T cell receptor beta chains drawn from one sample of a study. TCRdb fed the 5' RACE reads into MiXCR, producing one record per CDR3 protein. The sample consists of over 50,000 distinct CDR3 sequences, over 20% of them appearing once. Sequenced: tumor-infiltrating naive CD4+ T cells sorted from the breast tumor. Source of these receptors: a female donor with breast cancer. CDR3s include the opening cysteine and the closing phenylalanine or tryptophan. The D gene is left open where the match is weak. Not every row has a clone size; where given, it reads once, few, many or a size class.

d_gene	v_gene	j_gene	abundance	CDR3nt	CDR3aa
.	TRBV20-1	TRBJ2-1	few	TGCAGTGCTAGTAAACGAGATGAGCAGTTCTTC	CSASKRDEQFF
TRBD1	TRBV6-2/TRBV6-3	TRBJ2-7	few	TGTGCCAGCAGCACGACAGGGGAATACGAGCAGTACTTC	CASSTTGEYEQYF
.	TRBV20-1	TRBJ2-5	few	TGCAGTGCTAGAGCGCCAGGGCCAGAGACCCAGTACTTC	CSARAPGPETQYF
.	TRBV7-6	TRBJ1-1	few	TGTGCCAGCAGGGGGAGGGGGAGCACTGAAGCTTTCTTT	CASRGRGSTEAFF
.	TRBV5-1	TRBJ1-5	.	TGCGCCAGCAGCTTGGCCGGGAGCCAACATCAGCCCCAGCATTTT	CASSLAGSQHQPQHF
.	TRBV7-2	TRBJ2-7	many	TGTGCCAGCAGCTTAGGGCGGTCCTACGAGCAGTACTTC	CASSLGRSYEQYF
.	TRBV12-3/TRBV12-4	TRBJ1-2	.	TGTGCCAGCAGGCCCGGAGGGGACTATGGCTACACCTTC	CASRPGGDYGYTF
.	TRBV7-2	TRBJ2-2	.	TGTGCCAGCAGCTTAGCGATTCGGGCCGGGGAGCTGTTTTTT	CASSLAIRAGELFF
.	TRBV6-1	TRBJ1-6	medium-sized	TGTGCCAGCAGTGGTCGGAGTCTAAATTCACCCCTCCACTTT	CASSGRSLNSPLHF
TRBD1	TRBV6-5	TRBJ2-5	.	TGTGCCAGCAGTTACGCAAGGGACAGGGGAAAAGAGACCCAGTACTTC	CASSYARDRGKETQYF
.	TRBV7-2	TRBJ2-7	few	TGTGCCAGCAGCACCCCCCGCGGGGCAGCCTACGAGCAGTACTTC	CASSTPRGAAYEQYF
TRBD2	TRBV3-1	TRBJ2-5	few	TGTGCCAGCAGCCCCCAACTAGCGGACCAAGAGACCCAGTACTTC	CASSPQLADQETQYF
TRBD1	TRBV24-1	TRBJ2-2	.	TGTGCCACCAGTACCGACAGGGACACCGGGGAGCTGCTTTTT	CATSTDRDTGELLF
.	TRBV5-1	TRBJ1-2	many	TGCGCCAGCAGTATGGCCCCAGGAGAAGGAGGCTACACCTTC	CASSMAPGEGGYTF
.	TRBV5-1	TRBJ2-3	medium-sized	TGCGCCAGCAGCTTCGCCAGCACAGATACGCAGTATTTT	CASSFASTDTQYF
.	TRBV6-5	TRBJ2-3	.	TGTGCCACCATGAGGATTCGGACAGATACGCAGTATTTT	CATMRIRTDTQYF
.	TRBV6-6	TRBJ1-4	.	TGTGCCAGCAGTTACGGGGCCCTCGCAACTAATGAAAAACTGTTTTTT	CASSYGALATNEKLFF
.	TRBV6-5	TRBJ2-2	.	TGTGCCAGCAGTATTGAAGGGGGTCCCACCGGGGAGCTGTCTTTT	CASSIEGGPTGELSF
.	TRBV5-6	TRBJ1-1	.	TGTGCCAGCAGCTTGGCCGCTACTGAAGCTTTCTTT	CASSLAATEAFF
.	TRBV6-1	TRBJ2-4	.	TGTGCCAGCATGGACTATCTGGGCAACATTCAGTACTTC	CASMDYLGNIQYF
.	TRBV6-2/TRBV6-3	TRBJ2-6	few	TGTGCCAGCAGTGCGACCGGGACGGTTATCTCTGGGGCCAACGTCCTGACTTTC	CASSATGTVISGANVLTF
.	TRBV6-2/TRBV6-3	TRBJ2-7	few	TGTGCCAGCAAGGTGAACAGCTACGAGCAGTACTTC	CASKVNSYEQYF
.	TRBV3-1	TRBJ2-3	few	TGTGCCAGCAGCCAAGAGAACACAGATACGCAGTATTTT	CASSQENTDTQYF
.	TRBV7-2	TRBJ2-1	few	TGTGCCAGCAGCTTAGTAGTCAGCGGATACAATGAGCAGTTCTTC	CASSLVVSGYNEQFF
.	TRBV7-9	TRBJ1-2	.	TGTGCCAGCAGCCCATGGGAAGTCCCTAACTATGGCTACACCTTC	CASSPWEVPNYGYTF
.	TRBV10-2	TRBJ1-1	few	TGCGCCACCCGTCCCGGTCCGAGTAACACTGAAGCTTTCTTT	CATRPGPSNTEAFF
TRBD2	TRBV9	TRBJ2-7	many	TGTGCCAGCAGCGTAGCGGGAGGGCCATACGAGCAGTACTTC	CASSVAGGPYEQYF
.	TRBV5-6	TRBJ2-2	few	TGTGCCAGCAGCTTGGTGGGGGCCGGGGAGCTGTTTTTT	CASSLVGAGELFF
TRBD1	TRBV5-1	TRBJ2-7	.	TGCGCCAGCAGCTCGGATGGACAGGGTGAGGAGCAGTACTTC	CASSSDGQGEEQYF
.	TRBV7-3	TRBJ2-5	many	TGTGCCAGCAGCTTAAGTGGCCTCCAAGAGACCCAGTACTTC	CASSLSGLQETQYF